The entry below gives a single T cell receptor (beta chain) sequence along with its context. The data derive from a study of blood T cell repertoires in COVID-19. Study in general: The study drew acute and convalescent COVID-19 samples from the United States, Italy and Spain. T cells, B-cell-depleted T cells, or PBMCs supplied cDNA or gDNA.

Authors' data handling: Counts of nucleated cells, estimated from reference gene primer amplification, were obtained. Profiling relied on immunoSEQ multiplex PCR, and the TCRdb table lists in-frame clones only, not all of them. Clone size and the V and J calls come from that table; the DNA yielded D and trimming. The data hold roughly 500,000 clones, with roughly 89% observed a single time. While infection was still active, Seattle patients were enrolled and then followed longitudinally. From germline, CDR1 is SQVTM and CDR2 ANQGSEA. The V gene lost 6 bases and the J gene lost 0 bases, with 8 bases spanning the gap. This CDR3 is built from 12 residues.

This sequence joins TRBV29-1 and TRBJ2-5, with TRBD2 as a possible D gene (5 bases). The clonotype was recovered from a man aged 18 to 30 with COVID-19, enrolled during active disease. What was sequenced was peripheral blood. CDR3 protein: CSVERYQETQYF. The CDR3 DNA reads TGCAGCGTGGAGCGGTACCAAGAGACCCAGTACTTC.